A selection of T cell receptor beta chains follows, all from one sample in a study of cytomegalovirus exposure and HLA in healthy donors. The protocol was immunoSEQ multiplex PCR, while the TCRdb copy is restricted to in-frame clones and leaves out a portion. The repertoire holds some 150,000 clones, with more than 75% as singletons. The sample comprised PBMCs. These receptors originate from a young man in good health and CMV-seropositive. CDR3s include the opening cysteine and the closing phenylalanine or tryptophan. Each record gives: V gene, D gene, clone size, J gene, CDR3 DNA, CDR3 protein. D genes are given only for firm matches. Some rows mark clone size as missing; the rest say once, few, many or name a class of expanded clone.

TRBV6-5	TRBD1	.	TRBJ2-7	TGTGCCAGCAGTTACTCGGGGACAGGCTACGAGCAGTACTTC	CASSYSGTGYEQYF
TRBV19	.	few	TRBJ2-2	TGTGCCAGTACCATGAGCATGGGGGGGCCCGGGGAGCTGTTTTTT	CASTMSMGGPGELFF
TRBV5-1	.	once	TRBJ2-7	TGCGCCAGCAGCTCCGGGACAAGCCTCTACGAGCAGTACTTC	CASSSGTSLYEQYF
TRBV6-1	TRBD1	.	TRBJ2-7	TGTGCCAGCAGTCGGGACAGAACCTACGAGCAGTACTTC	CASSRDRTYEQYF
TRBV27	TRBD2	.	TRBJ2-7	TGTGCCAGCAGTTTATCGGGGCTAGCGGATTCGGCGGGGGGCTACGAGCAGTACTTC	CASSLSGLADSAGGYEQYF
TRBV11-3	TRBD2	.	TRBJ2-1	TGTGCCAGCAGCTTTCATCCGGGAGGGGCCAATGAGCAGTTCTTC	CASSFHPGGANEQFF
TRBV27	.	once	TRBJ1-2	TGTGCCAGCAAAATAGGGGCTCTTAACTATGGCTACACCTTC	CASKIGALNYGYTF
TRBV20-1	.	.	TRBJ1-2	TGCAGTGCTAGAAACAGCTATGGCTACCCCTTC	CSARNSYGYPF
TRBV29-1	TRBD2	once	TRBJ2-1	TGCAGCGTCAACCCGGGACTAGTGGCGTCCGGAATTGAGCAGTTCTTC	CSVNPGLVASGIEQFF
TRBV28	TRBD1	.	TRBJ1-2	TGTGCCAGCAGTTTATCAGGGGGCGACTATGGCTACACCTTC	CASSLSGGDYGYTF
TRBV11-2	.	once	TRBJ1-1	TGTGCCAGCAGAAGGAAGAGGGCCGCTTTCTTT	CASRRKRAAFF
TRBV7-9	TRBD2	.	TRBJ2-3	TGTGCCAGCAGCTTAGACAAGCGGGAGGGCACAGATACGCAGTATTTT	CASSLDKREGTDTQYF
TRBV19	.	.	TRBJ2-5	TGTGCCAGTAGTAAGTCCCACGGGGAGACCCAGTACTTC	CASSKSHGETQYF
TRBV6-4	.	.	TRBJ2-1	TGTGCCAGCAGTGTACGGTGGGGCGATGAGCAGTTCTTC	CASSVRWGDEQFF
TRBV2	.	.	TRBJ2-4	TGTGCCAGCAGTGATTGGGGTGTTAGCGGAAAAAACATTCAGTACTTC	CASSDWGVSGKNIQYF
TRBV5-1	TRBD1	.	TRBJ2-1	TGCGCCAGCAGCTTGGAGGGGACAGGGGGCTTGGAGTGGTTCTTC	CASSLEGTGGLEWFF
TRBV28	.	.	TRBJ2-1	TGTGCCAGCAGAAGACAGGAGCTCTACAATGAGCAGTTCTTC	CASRRQELYNEQFF
TRBV6-6	.	.	TRBJ2-5	TGTGCCAGCAGTTATCTCCAAGCGGGAGAGACCCAGTACTTC	CASSYLQAGETQYF
TRBV19	.	once	TRBJ2-3	TGTGCCAGTAGTCCTACTAGCACAGATACGCAGTATTTT	CASSPTSTDTQYF
TRBV7-2	.	.	TRBJ1-3	TGTGCCAGCAGCTTAGTCCCCCAGGGATCTGGAAACACCATATATTTT	CASSLVPQGSGNTIYF
TRBV6-6	TRBD1	once	TRBJ1-2	TGTGCCAGCAGTTACTCCTTGGGACAGGGCTATGGCTACACCTTC	CASSYSLGQGYGYTF
TRBV7-6	.	.	TRBJ2-5	TGTGCCAGCAGCTTAGTTGAAGGGGCGAAAGAGACCCAGTACTTC	CASSLVEGAKETQYF
TRBV7-9	TRBD1	.	TRBJ1-5	TGTGCCAGCAGCTTAGCCGGGACAGAAAATCAGCCCCAGCATTTT	CASSLAGTENQPQHF
TRBV5-1	TRBD2	.	TRBJ2-7	TGCGCCAGCAGCATAGCGGGAGGGCCCAACGAGCAGTACTTC	CASSIAGGPNEQYF
TRBV27	.	.	TRBJ1-2	TGTGCCAGCAGTTTGTTTGGTTCACTGGACTATGGCTACACCTTC	CASSLFGSLDYGYTF
TRBV28	TRBD1	few	TRBJ1-3	TGTGCCAGCAGTTCCAGGGGGCTTTCTGGAAACACCATATATTTT	CASSSRGLSGNTIYF
TRBV6-5	.	.	TRBJ2-1	TGTGCCAGCAGTTACTCCCAATCGGGTTACAATGAGCAGTTCTTC	CASSYSQSGYNEQFF
TRBV5-6	.	.	TRBJ1-1	TGTGCCAGCAGCTCGACGGGACTCATGAACACTGAAGCTTTCTTT	CASSSTGLMNTEAFF
TRBV7-9	.	.	TRBJ2-7	TGTTCCAGCAGCTTCGACAGTTACGAGCAGTACTTC	CSSSFDSYEQYF
TRBV7-2	TRBD2	.	TRBJ2-5	TGTGCCAGCAGCTCGCGACTAGCGGGAGAGACCCAGTACTTC	CASSSRLAGETQYF
TRBV28	.	.	TRBJ2-3	TGTGCCAGCAGTTTCTTGGATACGCAGTATTTT	CASSFLDTQYF
TRBV2	.	.	TRBJ2-1	TGTGCCAGCTCCCTGGGAGGTAGCTCGAGCTCCTACAATGAGCAGTTCTTC	CASSLGGSSSSYNEQFF
TRBV2	TRBD2	.	TRBJ2-7	TGTGCCAGCAGCACCCCGGGACTAGCGGGAGTCTACGAGCAGTACTTC	CASSTPGLAGVYEQYF
TRBV19	.	.	TRBJ1-1	TGTGCCAGTAGTATTTGGGGCAGGTCGAGAATGAACACTGAAGCTTTCTTT	CASSIWGRSRMNTEAFF
TRBV6-6	TRBD1	.	TRBJ2-5	TGTGCCAGCAGTTACCGGACAGGGGAAGAGCAGTACTTC	CASSYRTGEEQYF
TRBV11-3	TRBD2	.	TRBJ2-7	TGTGCCAGCAGCACTAGCGGGAGGTCCTACGAGCAGTACTTC	CASSTSGRSYEQYF
TRBV10-3	TRBD2	.	TRBJ2-5	TGTGCCATCAGTGAAGCGGGAGGGCGGGAAGAGACCCAGTACTTC	CAISEAGGREETQYF
TRBV5-1	TRBD1	few	TRBJ1-4	TGCGCCAGCGGCCTCGGGACAGGGAATGAAAAACTGTTTTTT	CASGLGTGNEKLFF
TRBV10-2	.	.	TRBJ2-3	TGCGCCAGCAGCCTATCGCCTAGCACAGATACGCAGTATTTT	CASSLSPSTDTQYF
TRBV14	.	.	TRBJ1-3	TGTGCCAGCAGCCAAGTTCACCGAGGTTCTGGAAACACCATATATTTT	CASSQVHRGSGNTIYF
TRBV7-2	TRBD1	.	TRBJ1-2	TGTGCCAGCAGCTTAGCGGGGGGTTGGGGACAGAGCTATGGCTACACCTTC	CASSLAGGWGQSYGYTF
TRBV20-1	.	.	TRBJ1-1	TGCAGTGTCGAGGGGGACACTGAAGCTTTCTTT	CSVEGDTEAFF
TRBV5-1	.	.	TRBJ1-2	TGCGCCAGCAGCTTAGCAGGGAACTATGGCTACACCTTC	CASSLAGNYGYTF
TRBV19	TRBD2	.	TRBJ2-5	TGTGCCAGTAGACTAGCGGGAGGGGGGGAGACCCAGTACTTC	CASRLAGGGETQYF
TRBV18	TRBD1	.	TRBJ2-4	TGTGCCAGCTCACCACCGACAGGGCAGGACATTCAGTACTTC	CASSPPTGQDIQYF
TRBV25-1	.	.	TRBJ2-7	TGTGCCAGCAGCCCTCGAAGCGGTCCCTACGAGCAGTACTTC	CASSPRSGPYEQYF
TRBV6-5	.	.	TRBJ1-2	TGTGCCAGCAGTCCCGAACGGGACTATGGCTACACCTTC	CASSPERDYGYTF